Given below is one T cell receptor (beta chain) in context. Its antigen is unidentified. The data are from a study of identical twins. Study observations and caveats: Abundant beta clonotypes from cord blood had fewer insertions, unlike memory repertoires, which showed none.

It was template switching that added a universal primer site, and there were unique molecular identifiers on the cDNA. Each CDR3 protein is one row after TCRdb ran MiXCR on the 5' RACE reads. Of approximately 620,000 distinct CDR3 sequences listed, 8.5% to 9% are singletons. These data were also filed under a second study, of yellow fever vaccine responses in identical twins.

The sequenced sample was PBMCs. The source of this sequence is a young woman in good health.

In DNA, the CDR3 is TGCAGTGCTATAAAGGGGACAGTTGTACAAGAGACCCAGTACTTC. It yields the protein CSAIKGTVVQETQYF. V usage is TRBV20-1 and J usage is TRBJ2-5; 7 bases fit TRBD1. The CDR3 loop spans 15 amino acids. CDR1 and CDR2 (germline): DFQATT, SNEGSKA (reference sequence). The trim removed 4 bases at V and 2 bases at J, leaving 10 bases unmatched.